This T cell receptor (beta chain) appears in the sequencing data of a study of T cell responses to AZD1222 COVID-19 vaccine. About the research overall: Combined were second doses at about 4 or about 12 weeks. Findings and caveats of the study: Only after the peak T cell response were repertoires sampled. Among vaccine-associated CD4 TCRs, coverage spanned spike, with dominance at 160-218 and 743-854.

Profiling relied on immunoSEQ multiplex PCR, and the TCRdb table lists in-frame clones only, not all of them. Of about 140,000 clones in the sample, around 90% are singletons; the top ten hold more than 5%. On this clone: Antigen unknown.

The CDR3 spans 12 residues. The germline V gene has CDR1 SNHLY and CDR2 FYNNEI. The ends were cut back, 6 bases at V and 4 bases at J, with 6 bases in the middle. The chain has TRBV2 and TRBJ2-2; D unclear. Sample: peripheral blood, taken on day 0 of AZD1222 vaccination. The TCR originated in an adult in good health. For the CDR3, the DNA is TGTGCCAGCAGCTCCGGCACCGGGGAGCTGTTTTTT. This gives the protein CASSSGTGELFF.